One T cell receptor (beta chain) is described in this entry. Its antigen remains unidentified. This CDR3 fails to terminate in the conserved phenylalanine or tryptophan, so it likely reflects a read error. The limits of the CDR3 on the DNA are not certain, so only TCRdb's listed CDR3 is given. CDR1 and CDR2 (germline): SGHTA, FQGNSA. The CDR3 sequence runs 16 residues, both termini included. The data stem from a study of T cells in Graves' hyperthyroidism and ophthalmopathy. The study, taken as a whole, reports: Model predictions of ophthalmopathy came a median about six months before onset.

Amplified TCR beta CDR3 regions came from RNA transcripts. Initially, a first-round RT-PCR of the TCR CDR3 employed the HTBI primer set. Each CDR3 protein is one row after TCRdb ran MiXCR on the multiplex PCR reads. The sample records tens of thousands of distinct CDR3 sequences, approximately 53% being singletons. Uncontrolled infection, other autoimmune disease, pregnancy or lactation led to exclusion. Together with thyroid ultrasound, orbital computed tomography, serum thyroxine and TRAb, clinical symptoms were used for diagnoses. The sequencing input was peripheral blood or thyroid tissue (not recorded which). V and J are TRBV7-2 and TRBJ2-5; the table's D call, TRBD1, was not checked against the DNA. This clonotype originated in a man between 18 and 29 years old with Graves' hyperthyroidism. CDR3 protein: CASSLEIRRGRETQCL.